The entry that follows covers one T cell receptor (beta chain) sequence. The data stem from a study of glioma-infiltrating T cells. From germline, CDR1 is DFQATT and CDR2 SNEGSKA (reference sequence). Trimming removed 6 bases at V and 5 bases at J, with 13 bases between. The CDR3 spans 12 residues. TCR alpha and beta CDR3 regions were amplified from RNA using iRepertoire nested multiplex PCR. MiXCR, run by TCRdb on the multiplex PCR reads, gives a single entry per CDR3 protein. The top ten hold more than 10% of the sample, which has roughly 350,000 distinct CDR3 sequences, roughly two fifths seen once.

The clonotype comes from a human donor with low-grade glioma or glioblastoma, undergoing nonglioma brain surgery, or in good health (not recorded which). The rearrangement joins TRBV20-1 to TRBJ1-1; D might be TRBD1 (5 bases). Sequenced material: glioma tissue, nonneoplastic brain tissue, or PBMCs (not recorded which). The CDR3 DNA reads TGCAGTGCAACCCAGGGCTATACTGAAGCTTTCTTT. It specifies CSATQGYTEAFF.